A single sample gave rise to the 2 T cell receptor beta chains below, sequenced in a study of T cell responses to AZD1222 COVID-19 vaccine. Here immunoSEQ multiplex PCR was the method, and the copy in TCRdb shows in-frame clones only, minus some. The table includes 90,000 to 120,000 clones, roughly 86% detected once. Source: peripheral blood, taken on day 0 of AZD1222 vaccination. These receptor sequences come from an adult in good health.

The chain is built from TRBV6-5 and TRBJ2-3, with TRBD2 matching over 8 bases. Germline V gene sequence: CDR1 MNHEY, CDR2 SVGAGI. The length of the CDR3 is 15 residues. V shed 10 bases and J 1 base; nucleotides not matched to a gene: 10. DNA of the CDR3: TGTGCCACTCACTCGGGGGGGTCTGGCACAGATACGCAGTATTTT. Amino acids: CATHSGGSGTDTQYF.

Only a few counts were recorded for this clone. In DNA, the CDR3 is TGTGCTAGTCAGTTAGGGACAGGGAGCACTGAAGCTTTCTTT. Translation: CASQLGTGSTEAFF. The chain joins TRBV12-5 to TRBJ1-1; 9 bases fit TRBD1. With 8 bases clipped from V and 4 bases from J, the junction kept 8 bases outside the gene matches. Germline loops: CDR1 LGHNT, CDR2 FRNRAP. This CDR3 is 14 amino acids long.